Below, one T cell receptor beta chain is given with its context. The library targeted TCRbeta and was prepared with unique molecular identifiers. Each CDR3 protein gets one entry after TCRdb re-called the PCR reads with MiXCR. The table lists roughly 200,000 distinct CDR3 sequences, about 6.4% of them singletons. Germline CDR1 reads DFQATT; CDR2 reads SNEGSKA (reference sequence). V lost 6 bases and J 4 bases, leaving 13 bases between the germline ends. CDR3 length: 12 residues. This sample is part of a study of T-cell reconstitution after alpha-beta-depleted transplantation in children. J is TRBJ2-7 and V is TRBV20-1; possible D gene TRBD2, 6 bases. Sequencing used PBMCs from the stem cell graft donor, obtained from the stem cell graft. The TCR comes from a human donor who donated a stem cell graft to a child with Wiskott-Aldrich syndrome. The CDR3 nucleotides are TGCAGTGCCTCGGCTAGCGTTTACGAGCAGTACTTC. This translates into CSASASVYEQYF.